The 25 T cell receptor beta chains below were found in one sample sequenced in a study of memory CD4+ T cells and cytomegalovirus serostatus. The method was immunoSEQ multiplex PCR; TCRdb's version includes in-frame clones alone and lacks a portion of them. Of about 31,000 clones listed, approximately 76% are singletons. Single viable CD3+CD4+CD8-CD45RO+ cells were sorted as the memory CD4+ T cells. The material sequenced was memory CD4+ T cells from blood. These receptors originate from an adult in good health and CMV-seronegative. Some clones in this sample may be carry-over from other donors' samples.

The chain is built from TRBV9 and TRBJ1-2, with TRBD1 matching over 9 bases. The V and J ends lost 2 bases and 4 bases, in that order; junction bases with no gene match: 6. CDR3 size: 15 residues. Germline loops: CDR1 SGDLS, CDR2 YYNGEE. The CDR3 DNA is TGTGCCAGCAGCGTCGATGTGGGACAGGGCTATGGCTACACCTTC. Encoded protein: CASSVDVGQGYGYTF.

The CDR3 DNA follows: TGTGCCAGCAGCTTCGTGGGATCTGTGTCCTACAATGAGCAGTTCTTC. Residues: CASSFVGSVSYNEQFF. V and J are TRBV2 and TRBJ2-1, with unresolved D. Trimming took 6 bases from V and 1 from J, leaving 16 bases between them. This CDR3 has 16 residues. CDR1 and CDR2 (germline): SNHLY, FYNNEI.

The rearrangement links TRBV28 to TRBJ1-4, with TRBD1 identical over 10 bases. V was pared by 6 bases and J by 7 bases, with 5 bases of the junction left unmatched. The germline CDR1 and CDR2 sequences are MDHEN and SYDVKM. The CDR3 consists of 14 residues. The CDR3 sequence is CASSLDRGREKLFF. The CDR3 nucleotides read TGTGCCAGCAGCCTAGACAGGGGGCGTGAAAAACTGTTTTTT.

The chain couples TRBV19 to TRBJ1-1; D is unresolved. V was shortened by 9 bases and J by 7 bases, with 12 bases between the two germline ends. CDR3 length: 11 amino acids. The germline CDR1 and CDR2 sequences are LNHDA and SQIVND (reference sequence). In DNA, the CDR3 is TGTGCCAGCACGACGGTGGGTGAAGCTTTCTTT. This gives the protein CASTTVGEAFF.

V is TRBV11-3 and J is TRBJ2-3; 7 positions match TRBD2. Germline CDR1 SGHNT, CDR2 YENEEA. CDR3 length equals 16 residues. The J segment lost 0 bases and the V segment lost 5 bases, leaving 8 bases of the junction unmatched. CDR3 DNA sequence: TGTGCCAGCAGCCCCCGCAGCGGGGCTAGCACAGATACGCAGTATTTT. Translating gives CASSPRSGASTDTQYF.

V usage is TRBV18 and J usage is TRBJ1-4, with D possibly being TRBD1 (5 bases). The CDR3 consists of 14 residues. Germline lookup yields CDR1 KGHSH and CDR2 LQKENI. The V end lost 1 base, the J end lost 6 bases, and 9 bases lay between the germline ends. The CDR3 spells CASSPRRGDEKLFF. The CDR3 DNA follows: TGTGCCAGCTCACCACGGAGGGGAGATGAAAAACTGTTTTTT. The full variable domain, its missing parts supplied by reference TRBV18 and TRBJ1-4, is NAGVMQNPRHLVRRRGQEARLRCSPMKGHSHVYWYRQLPEEGLKFMVYLQKENIIDESGMPKERFSAEFPKEGPSILRIQQVVRGDSAAYFCASSPRRGDEKLFFGSGTQLSVL.

The chain combines TRBV10-3 with TRBJ1-3; unclear D gene. The V gene lost 3 bases and the J gene lost 2 bases, with 11 bases spanning the gap. In germline, CDR1 is ENHRY, CDR2 SYGVKD. The CDR3 totals 15 residues. CDR3 residues: CAISDRVVPGNTIYF. CDR3 sequence (DNA): TGTGCCATCAGTGATAGGGTAGTCCCTGGAAACACCATATATTTT.

The DNA of the CDR3 is TGCGCCAGCAGGAATACAGCGAACACTGAAGCTTTCTTT. Translation: CASRNTANTEAFF. The J gene is TRBJ1-1, the V gene TRBV4-1, with D unresolved. The V end lost 6 bases, the J end lost 1 base, and 9 bases lay between the germline ends. CDR1 and CDR2 from the germline V gene are MGHRA and YSYEKL. The CDR3 has 13 residues.

This clone was counted a single time. V gene TRBV6-5 combines with J gene TRBJ1-2; TRBD1 is a possible D gene (6 bases). CDR3 length: 12 amino acids. Germline CDR1 reads MNHEY; CDR2 reads SVGAGI. Trimming removed 7 bases from V and 6 bases from J, with 12 bases in between. The CDR3 loop reads CASISGANGYTF. In DNA form, the CDR3 reads TGTGCCAGCATATCAGGGGCGAATGGCTACACCTTC.

The chain recombines TRBV4-2 with TRBJ2-5; D is perhaps TRBD2 (6 bases). Germline CDR1 is LGHNA and CDR2 is YNFKEQ. The CDR3 is 15 amino acids. Between the trimmed V and J ends, which lost 1 base and 2 bases, there was a span of 11 bases. CDR3 protein: CASSQAGGRQETQYF. The CDR3 DNA is TGTGCCAGCAGCCAAGCTGGGGGGAGACAAGAGACCCAGTACTTC.

This rearrangement joins TRBV15 to TRBJ2-3, with 8 positions matching TRBD2. The CDR3 covers 15 residues. Trimming at V came to 1 base and at J to 7 bases, leaving 7 bases not matched to a gene. In germline, CDR1 is LNHNV, CDR2 YYDKDF (reference sequence). The CDR3 reads CATSRGGRGENTQYF. DNA of the CDR3: TGTGCCACCAGCAGAGGGGGGCGGGGGGAAAATACGCAGTATTTT.

The J gene is TRBJ1-3, the V gene TRBV28, with D possibly matching TRBD1 (5 bases). The CDR3 runs 16 residues. Germline V CDR1 and CDR2: MDHEN, SYDVKM. V lost 4 bases and J lost 0, with 13 bases in between. This chain's CDR3 is CASSSPGGGSGNTIYF. CDR3 nucleotides: TGTGCCAGCAGTTCCCCTGGTGGGGGCTCTGGAAACACCATATATTTT.

This chain uses TRBV7-2 with TRBJ2-5, with TRBD2 identical over 7 bases. V dropped 1 base and J dropped 1; count of bases not matched to a gene: 3. The CDR3 has 15 residues. Germline lookup yields CDR1 SGHTA and CDR2 FQGNSA. Here the CDR3 DNA reads TGTGCCAGCAGCTTAGTTACGGGGGGCCAAGAGACCCAGTACTTC. It translates to CASSLVTGGQETQYF.

This clone has just one count. The V gene is TRBV27, the J gene TRBJ1-5; D remains ambiguous. Germline assignment: CDR1 MNHEY and CDR2 SMNVEV (reference sequence). This CDR3 has 13 residues. V lost 3 bases, J lost 2 bases, and 5 bases lay in between. The CDR3 region has the DNA TGTGCCAGCAGTTTTGTAGGCAATCAGCCCCAGCATTTT. Protein product: CASSFVGNQPQHF.

This clone was seen a single time. J is TRBJ2-1 and V is TRBV5-1; a possible D gene is TRBD2 (7 bases). The CDR3 is 15 amino acids. Trimming stripped 0 bases from V and 8 bases from J, with 15 bases between. Germline loops: CDR1 SGHRS, CDR2 YFSETQ. This CDR3 reads CASSLAGRGGDEQFF. The CDR3, as DNA: TGCGCCAGCAGCTTGGCCGGAAGGGGGGGGGATGAGCAGTTCTTC.

The V call is TRBV7-9, the J call TRBJ2-2; D remains unclear. Germline CDR1 is SEHNR and CDR2 is FQNEAQ (reference sequence). Trimming removed 2 bases from V and 2 bases from J, with 12 bases in between. CDR3 size: 16 residues. CDR3 residues: CASSLRVDLNTGELFF. As DNA, the CDR3 is TGTGCCAGCAGCTTACGGGTCGACTTAAACACCGGGGAGCTGTTTTTT. The full variable domain, in which reference TRBV7-9 and TRBJ2-2 provide the parts outside the CDR3, is DTGVSQNPRHKITKRGQNVTFRCDPISEHNRLYWYRQTLGQGPEFLTYFQNEAQLEKSRLLSDRFSAERPKGSFSTLEIQRTEQGDSAMYLCASSLRVDLNTGELFFGEGSRLTVL.

The chain's CDR3 is CASSRQRGADTQYF. CDR3 in DNA: TGCGCCAGCAGCCGACAGCGGGGGGCAGATACGCAGTATTTT. The rearrangement links TRBV5-1 to TRBJ2-3, with TRBD2 matching over 9 bases. CDR3 length: 14 amino acids. V gave up 4 bases and J gave up 4 bases; unmatched junction bases: 4. Germline V CDR1 and CDR2: SGHRS, YFSETQ.

The chain's CDR3 is CASSLGQGAYGYTF. CDR3 DNA sequence: TGCGCCAGCAGCTTGGGGCAGGGAGCCTATGGCTACACCTTC. This chain connects TRBV5-1 to TRBJ1-2; maybe TRBD1 (5 bases). Germline assignment: CDR1 SGHRS and CDR2 YFSETQ. The CDR3 totals 14 residues. V dropped 0 bases and J dropped 4 bases, with 10 bases sitting between them.

A single count supports this clone. One end of the junction fails to match germline, which may point to a read error. The rearrangement uses TRBV9 and TRBJ1-2, with 8 positions matching TRBD1. Germline V lookup: CDR1 SGDLS, CDR2 YYNGEE. The CDR3 consists of 14 residues. The CDR3 region is CASTVGQGLYGYTF. The CDR3 nucleotides are TGTGCCAGCACCGTAGGACAGGGCCTCTATGGCTACACCTTC.

The rearrangement uses TRBV5-6 and TRBJ1-4; D gene unclear. Looked up from germline, CDR1 is SGHDT and CDR2 is YYEEEE. Trimming cost V 0 bases and J 4 bases, with 7 bases left between them. The length of the CDR3 is 14 residues. CDR3 nucleotides: TGTGCCAGCAGCTTGGCTGTGGGTAATGAAAAACTGTTTTTT. Its protein product is CASSLAVGNEKLFF. Combining the CDR3 with reference TRBV5-6 and TRBJ1-4 gives the whole variable domain DAGVTQSPTHLIKTRGQQVTLRCSPKSGHDTVSWYQQALGQGPQFIFQYYEEEERQRGNFPDRFSGHQFPNYSSELNVNALLLGDSALYLCASSLAVGNEKLFFGSGTQLSVL.

The chain is built from TRBV18 and TRBJ2-5; maybe TRBD2 (6 bases). CDR1 and CDR2 from the germline V gene are KGHSH and LQKENI. The V end lost 2 bases, the J end lost 5 bases, and 15 bases lay between the germline ends. The CDR3 extends over 15 amino acids. The CDR3 nucleotides are TGTGCCAGCTCACCAGAGGCAGGGAGCGGGGAGACCCAGTACTTC. This translates into CASSPEAGSGETQYF.

The chain employs TRBV7-9 and TRBJ2-7; possible D gene TRBD2, 6 bases. The CDR3 runs 15 residues. Germline V gives CDR1 SEHNR, CDR2 FQNEAQ (reference sequence). Trimming pared 5 bases from V and 2 bases from J, leaving 16 bases between. CDR3 nucleotides: TGTGCCAGCAGCCCAGAGCGGAGGGCCACCTACGAGCAGTACTTC. Its translation is CASSPERRATYEQYF.

The rearrangement joins TRBV28 to TRBJ1-5; maybe TRBD1 (5 bases). The CDR3 is 14 residues long. Germline CDR1 and CDR2: MDHEN and SYDVKM. Trimming took off 3 bases at V and 3 bases at J, with 9 bases between the two ends. CDR3 DNA sequence: TGTGCCAGCAGTTTGGGGGGTTCCAATCAGCCCCAGCATTTT. This translates into CASSLGGSNQPQHF.

This clone appeared a few times. CDR3 amino acids: CASSINVSPGYTF. CDR3 in DNA: TGTGCCAGTAGTATTAATGTGTCGCCCGGCTACACCTTC. The J gene is TRBJ1-2, the V gene TRBV19; D unresolved. CDR1 and CDR2 from the germline V gene are LNHDA and SQIVND (reference sequence). Between the trimmed V and J ends, which lost 3 bases and 8 bases, there was a span of 13 bases. The CDR3 contains 13 residues.

V is TRBV25-1 and J is TRBJ2-3; TRBD2 matches at 8 bases. J was trimmed by 5 bases and V by 1 base; bases with no gene match: 8. Germline V lookup: CDR1 MGHDK, CDR2 SYGVNS. This CDR3 is built from 16 residues. CDR3 protein: CASSESGRGAKDTQYF. In nucleotides, the CDR3 is TGTGCCAGCAGTGAATCGGGGCGGGGGGCAAAAGATACGCAGTATTTT.